A selection of T cell receptor beta chains follows, all from one sample in a study of T cells after yellow fever vaccination. In TCRdb, the 5' RACE reads were re-called with MiXCR into one record per CDR3 protein. The data show 450,000 to 600,000 distinct CDR3 sequences, roughly 13% seen once. This material consisted of PBMCs, taken on the day of the yellow fever booster vaccination. These receptors were taken from a man aged 30 to 45 who received the YFV17D yellow fever vaccine. Both conserved end residues are part of each CDR3. The D gene is left open where the match is weak. Size is stated for part of the rows, as once, few or many counts, or as a class when the clone is expanded.

V gene: TRBV6-2/TRBV6-3; J gene: TRBJ2-2; clone size: few; CDR3 length: 16; D gene: -; CDR3 protein: CASSNQPQRVTGELFF; CDR3 DNA: TGTGCCAGCAGCAACCAACCCCAGCGAGTCACCGGGGAGCTGTTTTTT
V gene: TRBV7-8; J gene: TRBJ1-3; clone size: many; CDR3 length: 15; D gene: -; CDR3 protein: CASSSQTGSGNTIYF; CDR3 DNA: TGTGCCAGCAGCTCTCAAACAGGGTCAGGAAACACCATATATTTT
V gene: TRBV7-8; J gene: TRBJ1-6; clone size: -; CDR3 length: 14; D gene: -; CDR3 protein: CASSPGWVNSPLHF; CDR3 DNA: TGTGCCAGCAGCCCTGGGTGGGTTAATTCACCCCTCCACTTT
V gene: TRBV28; J gene: TRBJ2-1; clone size: -; CDR3 length: 11; D gene: -; CDR3 protein: CASSPGLPQFF; CDR3 DNA: TGTGCCAGCAGCCCGGGACTCCCGCAGTTCTTC
V gene: TRBV15; J gene: TRBJ2-4; clone size: -; CDR3 length: 12; D gene: -; CDR3 protein: CATSGTKNIQYF; CDR3 DNA: TGTGCCACCAGCGGCACCAAAAACATTCAGTACTTC
V gene: TRBV14; J gene: TRBJ1-6; clone size: few; CDR3 length: 15; D gene: -; CDR3 protein: CASSQALGGVSPLHF; CDR3 DNA: TGTGCCAGCAGCCAAGCGCTCGGTGGAGTTTCACCCCTCCACTTT
V gene: TRBV6-5; J gene: TRBJ2-1; clone size: -; CDR3 length: 18; D gene: TRBD2; CDR3 protein: CASSNPRLTSGRVHEQFF; CDR3 DNA: TGTGCCAGCAGTAACCCTCGACTGACTAGCGGGAGGGTCCATGAGCAGTTCTTC
V gene: TRBV2; J gene: TRBJ2-1; clone size: many; CDR3 length: 14; D gene: TRBD2; CDR3 protein: CASSSGRVYNEQFF; CDR3 DNA: TGTGCCAGCAGTAGCGGGAGGGTCTACAATGAGCAGTTCTTC
V gene: TRBV5-8; J gene: TRBJ2-1; clone size: many; CDR3 length: 16; D gene: TRBD2; CDR3 protein: CASSSWLAGTFNEQFF; CDR3 DNA: TGTGCCAGCAGTTCATGGCTAGCGGGGACTTTTAATGAGCAGTTCTTC
V gene: TRBV20-1; J gene: TRBJ2-4; clone size: -; CDR3 length: 14; D gene: -; CDR3 protein: CSASGASAKNIQYF; CDR3 DNA: TGCAGTGCTAGCGGCGCGAGTGCCAAAAACATTCAGTACTTC
V gene: TRBV7-2; J gene: TRBJ2-7; clone size: many; CDR3 length: 14; D gene: -; CDR3 protein: CASSTRQPPYEQYF; CDR3 DNA: TGTGCCAGCAGCACCCGACAGCCCCCCTACGAGCAGTACTTC
V gene: TRBV7-2; J gene: TRBJ2-1; clone size: -; CDR3 length: 14; D gene: -; CDR3 protein: CASSPWTGNNEQFF; CDR3 DNA: TGTGCCAGCAGCCCTTGGACGGGTAACAATGAGCAGTTCTTC
V gene: TRBV6-2/TRBV6-3; J gene: TRBJ2-1; clone size: -; CDR3 length: 22; D gene: TRBD2; CDR3 protein: CASRPGQGGTGTSGGTYNEQFF; CDR3 DNA: TGTGCCAGCAGGCCGGGACAGGGGGGTACCGGGACTAGCGGGGGGACCTACAATGAGCAGTTCTTC
V gene: TRBV6-5; J gene: TRBJ2-7; clone size: few; CDR3 length: 15; D gene: -; CDR3 protein: CASSYSPDLNYEQYF; CDR3 DNA: TGTGCCAGCAGTTACTCTCCGGACTTAAACTACGAGCAGTACTTC
V gene: TRBV5-1; J gene: TRBJ2-1; clone size: -; CDR3 length: 14; D gene: -; CDR3 protein: CASSLEVSSNEQFF; CDR3 DNA: TGCGCCAGCAGCTTGGAGGTTAGCAGCAATGAGCAGTTCTTC
V gene: TRBV7-2; J gene: TRBJ2-5; clone size: -; CDR3 length: 16; D gene: -; CDR3 protein: CASSPLVRAGQETQYF; CDR3 DNA: TGTGCCAGCAGCCCTCTGGTGCGCGCGGGGCAAGAGACCCAGTACTTC
V gene: TRBV6-2/TRBV6-3; J gene: TRBJ1-5; clone size: few; CDR3 length: 12; D gene: -; CDR3 protein: CASRGGNQPQHF; CDR3 DNA: TGTGCCAGCCGCGGGGGGAATCAGCCCCAGCATTTT
V gene: TRBV12-3/TRBV12-4; J gene: TRBJ1-2; clone size: few; CDR3 length: 15; D gene: TRBD1; CDR3 protein: CASSRGGSGNYGYTF; CDR3 DNA: TGTGCCAGCAGTCGAGGGGGCAGTGGCAACTATGGCTACACCTTC
V gene: TRBV10-3; J gene: TRBJ2-7; clone size: -; CDR3 length: 14; D gene: TRBD2; CDR3 protein: CAIWSGGRAGEQYF; CDR3 DNA: TGTGCCATCTGGTCTGGCGGGAGGGCAGGCGAGCAGTACTTC
V gene: TRBV29-1; J gene: TRBJ2-3; clone size: few; CDR3 length: 11; D gene: TRBD2; CDR3 protein: CSPASGSTQYF; CDR3 DNA: TGCAGCCCGGCTAGCGGTTCTACGCAGTATTTT
V gene: TRBV11-2; J gene: TRBJ1-1; clone size: many; CDR3 length: 15; D gene: TRBD1; CDR3 protein: CASSLDLTGRTEAFF; CDR3 DNA: TGTGCCAGCAGCTTGGACTTGACAGGGAGGACTGAAGCTTTCTTT
V gene: TRBV6-5; J gene: TRBJ2-1; clone size: -; CDR3 length: 16; D gene: -; CDR3 protein: CASSYMLGVRYNEQFF; CDR3 DNA: TGTGCCAGCAGTTACATGCTGGGGGTACGGTACAATGAGCAGTTCTTC
V gene: TRBV10-3; J gene: TRBJ2-3; clone size: -; CDR3 length: 15; D gene: -; CDR3 protein: CAISEPRPPDDTQYF; CDR3 DNA: TGTGCCATCAGTGAACCCCGGCCCCCCGACGATACGCAGTATTTT
V gene: TRBV20-1; J gene: TRBJ2-7; clone size: many; CDR3 length: 11; D gene: -; CDR3 protein: CSASRGHEQYF; CDR3 DNA: TGCAGTGCTAGCAGGGGCCACGAGCAGTACTTC
V gene: TRBV15; J gene: TRBJ1-5; clone size: -; CDR3 length: 15; D gene: TRBD1; CDR3 protein: CATSRVTTGEQPQHF; CDR3 DNA: TGTGCCACCAGCAGAGTCACGACAGGGGAACAGCCCCAGCATTTT
V gene: TRBV5-4; J gene: TRBJ2-1; clone size: -; CDR3 length: 16; D gene: TRBD2; CDR3 protein: CASSLSPTSGYNEQFF; CDR3 DNA: TGTGCCAGCAGCTTGTCACCGACTAGCGGATACAATGAGCAGTTCTTC
V gene: TRBV5-1; J gene: TRBJ1-3; clone size: few; CDR3 length: 14; D gene: -; CDR3 protein: CASRPLDSGNTIYF; CDR3 DNA: TGCGCCAGCAGGCCTCTAGACTCTGGAAACACCATATATTTT
V gene: TRBV12-3/TRBV12-4; J gene: TRBJ2-3; clone size: few; CDR3 length: 12; D gene: -; CDR3 protein: CASSPQPATQYF; CDR3 DNA: TGTGCCAGCAGTCCCCAGCCTGCTACGCAGTATTTT
V gene: TRBV7-3; J gene: TRBJ2-1; clone size: few; CDR3 length: 20; D gene: TRBD2; CDR3 protein: CASSLHPASGSPSSYNEQFF; CDR3 DNA: TGTGCCAGCAGCTTACACCCCGCTAGCGGGAGCCCTAGCTCCTACAATGAGCAGTTCTTC
V gene: TRBV20-1; J gene: TRBJ2-7; clone size: few; CDR3 length: 15; D gene: TRBD2; CDR3 protein: CSARPPSGSGVEQYF; CDR3 DNA: TGCAGTGCTAGACCCCCTAGCGGGAGTGGGGTCGAGCAGTACTTC
V gene: TRBV24-1; J gene: TRBJ2-1; clone size: few; CDR3 length: 15; D gene: TRBD2; CDR3 protein: CATSGGLAELNEQFF; CDR3 DNA: TGTGCCACCAGTGGGGGACTAGCGGAACTCAATGAGCAGTTCTTC
V gene: TRBV20-1; J gene: TRBJ1-5; clone size: -; CDR3 length: 14; D gene: TRBD1; CDR3 protein: CSAQGGSSNQPQHF; CDR3 DNA: TGCAGTGCGCAGGGGGGATCTAGCAATCAGCCCCAGCATTTT